This T cell receptor beta chain was captured by sequencing in a study of vaccination and CD4 T cells after COVID-19. Whole-study context: Between diagnosis and the drawing of post-COVID samples lay a median roughly 100 days (range 35 to 161). Researchers treated control cultures with a CEFX pool, an HIV-1 Nef pool, or no peptide.

Once obtained from cultured CD4+ T cells, the DNA was sequenced using the Oncomine TCR Beta short-read assay. Genomic DNA from cultured CD4+ T cells was extracted. MiXCR, run by TCRdb on the PCR reads, gives a single entry per CDR3 protein. This table has just over 15,000 distinct CDR3 sequences, approximately 39% appearing once. Germline V CDR1 and CDR2: MNHNS, SASEGT. The CDR3 runs to 11 residues. V was cut by 7 bases and J by 4 bases, with 8 bases left in between. Treatment given: approximately 10-day PBMC culture with coronavirus spike peptide pools or control peptides (ViraFEST assay). Peptide pool stimulation in ViraFEST expanded antigen-specific T cells, whose TCRs were then sequenced. This clonotype has more than one count but fewer than ten. Its antigen is still unknown.

The chain uses TRBV6-1 and TRBJ2-7; TRBD2 is a possible D gene (5 bases). The receptor was isolated from a human donor who had recovered from COVID-19. Specimen: CD4+ T cells from blood, cultured in vitro, collected before SARS-CoV-2 vaccination. CDR3 sequence: CASMGGYEQYF. CDR3 in DNA: TGTGCCAGCATGGGCGGGTACGAGCAGTACTTC.